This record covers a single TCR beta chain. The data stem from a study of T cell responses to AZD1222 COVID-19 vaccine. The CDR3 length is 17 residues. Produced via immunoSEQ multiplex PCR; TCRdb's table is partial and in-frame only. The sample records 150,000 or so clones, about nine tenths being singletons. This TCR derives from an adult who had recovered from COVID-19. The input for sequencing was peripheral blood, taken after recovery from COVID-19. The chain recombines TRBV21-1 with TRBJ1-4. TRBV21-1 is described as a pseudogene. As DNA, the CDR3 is TGTGCCAGCAGCGCACACCTGGGGGTTCTTACTAATGAAAAACTGTTTTTT. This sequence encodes CASSAHLGVLTNEKLFF.